Listed below are T cell receptor beta chains from one sample, sequenced in a study of OX40 agonist ivuxolimab in advanced cancers. The assay was immunoSEQ multiplex PCR, and TCRdb's table has in-frame clones only and misses some. The sample records just under 45,000 clones, 75% to 90% being singletons. The specimen was CD4+ or CD8+ T cells sorted from blood, collected in a trial of the OX40 agonist ivuxolimab. The receptors come from an adult with an advanced solid tumor such as melanoma, head and neck, liver or kidney cancer. Both conserved end residues are part of each CDR3. A D gene is named only where the DNA matches it firmly. Expanded clones get a size class; other rows say once, few or many, or leave the size out.

clone_size	v_call	d_call	j_call	cdr3_aa	cdr3_nt
few	TRBV18	TRBD1	TRBJ1-1	CASSYRGDTEAFF	TGTGCCAGCTCATACAGGGGTGACACTGAAGCTTTCTTT
once	TRBV4-1	.	TRBJ1-4	CASSQESATNEKLFF	TGCGCCAGCAGCCAGGAAAGTGCAACTAATGAAAAACTGTTTTTT
.	TRBV2	.	TRBJ2-7	CASSDRGISYEQYF	TGTGCCAGCAGTGACAGAGGGATCTCCTACGAGCAGTACTTC
few	TRBV29-1	.	TRBJ2-3	CSVVASSTDTQYF	TGCAGCGTTGTAGCGTCTAGCACAGATACGCAGTATTTT
.	TRBV7-3	.	TRBJ2-7	CASSDGYEQYF	TGTGCCAGCAGTGATGGGTACGAGCAGTACTTC
.	TRBV9	TRBD2	TRBJ2-1	CASSDLAGGRRNEQFF	TGTGCCAGCAGCGACCTAGCGGGGGGGAGGCGAAATGAGCAGTTCTTC
.	TRBV29-1	TRBD1	TRBJ1-2	CSVDRGRVSNYGYTF	TGCAGCGTTGACAGGGGGCGCGTCTCTAACTATGGCTACACCTTC
.	TRBV5-1	.	TRBJ2-2	CASSFTGVVKANTGELFF	TGCGCCAGCAGCTTTACGGGGGTGGTGAAGGCGAACACCGGGGAGCTGTTTTTT
.	TRBV5-4	.	TRBJ1-1	CASSLEGLTNAFF	TGTGCCAGCAGCTTGGAGGGCCTGACTAACGCTTTCTTT
.	TRBV18	.	TRBJ1-1	CASSPIDYTEAFF	TGTGCCAGCTCACCCATAGACTACACTGAAGCTTTCTTT
.	TRBV9	.	TRBJ1-6	CASSVASSHSPLHF	TGTGCCAGCAGCGTAGCCAGTTCACATTCACCCCTCCACTTT
.	TRBV5-6	.	TRBJ2-5	CASSLSPGGETQYF	TGTGCCAGCAGCTTATCCCCTGGAGGGGAGACCCAGTACTTC
.	TRBV7-2	.	TRBJ1-2	CASSLDMANRALTF	TGTGCCAGCAGCTTAGATATGGCGAACAGGGCCCTCACCTTC
.	TRBV15	.	TRBJ2-2	CATSRGSNTGELFF	TGTGCCACCAGCAGGGGGTCGAACACCGGGGAGCTGTTTTTT
.	TRBV10-1	TRBD1	TRBJ2-3	CASSELTGARADTQYF	TGCGCCAGCAGTGAGTTGACAGGGGCTCGGGCAGATACGCAGTATTTT
.	TRBV5-6	TRBD1	TRBJ2-1	CASSLARGLFNEQFF	TGTGCCAGCAGCTTGGCCAGGGGGCTCTTCAATGAGCAGTTCTTC
.	TRBV5-6	TRBD2	TRBJ2-7	CASSFLAGGPVEQYF	TGTGCCAGCAGCTTTCTAGCGGGAGGGCCGGTCGAGCAGTACTTC
.	TRBV5-6	.	TRBJ2-5	CASSPGGREETQYF	TGTGCCAGCAGCCCCGGCGGTAGGGAGGAGACCCAGTACTTC
.	TRBV5-1	.	TRBJ2-1	CASSVGPGIYNEQFF	TGCGCCAGCAGCGTGGGGCCGGGCATCTACAATGAGCAGTTCTTC
few	TRBV15	.	TRBJ1-1	CATSRDFGNTEAFF	TGTGCCACCAGCAGAGATTTTGGGAACACTGAAGCTTTCTTT
.	TRBV7-8	TRBD1	TRBJ1-3	CASSLGGQGAGNTIYF	TGTGCCAGCAGCTTAGGGGGACAGGGGGCTGGAAACACCATATATTTT
few	TRBV13	.	TRBJ2-7	CASSLGPVSYEQYF	TGTGCCAGCAGCTTAGGTCCTGTCTCCTACGAGCAGTACTTC
.	TRBV15	TRBD1	TRBJ2-2	CATSREPGQGSGELFF	TGTGCCACCAGCAGGGAACCGGGACAGGGATCCGGGGAGCTGTTTTTT
.	TRBV5-4	.	TRBJ1-3	CASSLQGQGNTIYF	TGTGCCAGCAGCTTACAGGGACAAGGAAACACCATATATTTT
.	TRBV7-9	TRBD1	TRBJ1-6	CASSLGTFRQGDNSPLHF	TGTGCCAGCAGCTTAGGTACCTTCCGACAGGGAGATAATTCACCCCTCCACTTT
.	TRBV19	TRBD1	TRBJ1-4	CASSMGSRGPRINEKLFF	TGTGCCAGTAGTATGGGGTCCAGGGGGCCTCGAATTAATGAAAAACTGTTTTTT
.	TRBV5-1	TRBD1	TRBJ1-1	CASSLTDRRYTEAFF	TGCGCCAGCAGCCTCACGGACAGGAGGTACACTGAAGCTTTCTTT
.	TRBV11-2	TRBD2	TRBJ2-5	CASSLGLAGVYQETQYF	TGTGCCAGCAGCTTAGGACTAGCGGGTGTGTACCAAGAGACCCAGTACTTC
.	TRBV6-6	.	TRBJ1-3	CAAGPPGLGNTIYF	TGTGCCGCCGGGCCCCCGGGGCTTGGAAACACCATATATTTT
once	TRBV30	.	TRBJ2-7	CAWSVKGDEQYF	TGTGCCTGGAGTGTAAAGGGGGACGAGCAGTACTTC
.	TRBV28	TRBD1	TRBJ1-5	CASRSTGEAQPQHF	TGTGCCAGCAGATCTACAGGGGAGGCCCAGCCCCAGCATTTT
.	TRBV19	.	TRBJ1-5	CASTIRSRGNSNQPQHF	TGTGCCAGCACCATCCGAAGCCGGGGAAATAGCAATCAGCCCCAGCATTTT
.	TRBV4-1	.	TRBJ2-1	CASSRGTNNEQFF	TGCGCCAGCAGCCGCGGGACAAACAATGAGCAGTTCTTC
.	TRBV7-2	TRBD2	TRBJ2-7	CASSLGVTSVEQYF	TGTGCCAGCAGCTTAGGGGTGACTAGCGTCGAGCAGTACTTC
.	TRBV27	TRBD1	TRBJ1-1	CASSRIRDRILNTEAFF	TGTGCCAGCAGTCGAATTCGGGACAGAATTTTGAACACTGAAGCTTTCTTT
.	TRBV6-5	.	TRBJ1-1	CASSEEPQAFF	TGTGCCAGCAGTGAGGAACCCCAAGCTTTCTTT
.	TRBV16	.	TRBJ1-1	CASSPARQNTEAFF	TGTGCCAGCAGCCCAGCACGACAAAACACTGAAGCTTTCTTT
.	TRBV21-1	.	TRBJ1-6	CARDRPGQHSLPLHF	TGTGCCAGGGACCGGCCGGGACAGCATTCTTTGCCCCTCCACTTT
few	TRBV7-8	.	TRBJ1-2	CASSSTTGLYGYTF	TGTGCCAGCAGCTCGACGACGGGTTTGTATGGCTACACCTTC
.	TRBV6-6	.	TRBJ2-7	CASSYSQGQSEF	TGTGCCAGCAGTTACTCCCAGGGACAAAGCGAGTTC
.	TRBV6-1	TRBD1	TRBJ2-7	CASRRDRGTYEQYF	TGTGCCAGCAGACGGGACAGGGGAACCTACGAGCAGTACTTC
once	TRBV7-8	.	TRBJ2-2	CASSLGRPDTGELFF	TGTGCCAGCAGCTTAGGTCGGCCCGACACCGGGGAGCTGTTTTTT
once	TRBV5-5	TRBD2	TRBJ2-7	CASSTGLAGIYEQYF	TGTGCCAGCAGCACCGGACTAGCGGGGATCTACGAGCAGTACTTC
.	TRBV5-1	.	TRBJ2-7	CASQGETVSEQYF	TGCGCCAGCCAAGGGGAAACAGTTTCCGAGCAGTACTTC
.	TRBV7-2	TRBD1	TRBJ1-2	CASSPDRDRAGGYTF	TGTGCCAGCAGCCCGGACCGGGACAGGGCTGGGGGCTACACCTTC
.	TRBV9	TRBD1	TRBJ1-4	CASSVSGGSYEKLFF	TGTGCCAGCAGCGTGTCAGGGGGCTCTTATGAAAAACTGTTTTTT
few	TRBV4-2	.	TRBJ1-6	CASSQDRRSTYNSPLHF	TGTGCCAGCAGCCAAGATCGGAGATCCACCTATAATTCACCCCTCCACTTT
.	TRBV11-2	.	TRBJ1-3	CASSISRSSGNTIYF	TGTGCCAGCAGCATTTCACGGAGCTCTGGAAACACCATATATTTT
.	TRBV4-3	.	TRBJ1-2	CASSQDQWEHYGYTF	TGCGCCAGCAGCCAAGATCAATGGGAACACTATGGCTACACCTTC
.	TRBV18	.	TRBJ1-2	CASSPRAILRDSGYTF	TGTGCCAGCTCACCAAGGGCAATACTCCGCGACAGTGGCTACACCTTC
.	TRBV5-1	.	TRBJ2-6	CASSVRGSGANVLTF	TGCGCCAGCAGCGTGCGGGGATCTGGGGCCAACGTCCTGACTTTC
.	TRBV10-3	.	TRBJ2-7	CAISDGTSSYEQYF	TGTGCCATCAGTGACGGGACAAGCTCCTACGAGCAGTACTTC
.	TRBV9	.	TRBJ2-3	CASSVSGSTQYF	TGTGCCAGCAGCGTGAGTGGGTCGACGCAGTATTTT
.	TRBV7-2	.	TRBJ2-2	CASSLRGATGELFF	TGTGCCAGCAGCTTAAGGGGGGCTACCGGGGAGCTGTTTTTT
once	TRBV5-6	.	TRBJ2-4	CASSLRRRLGNIQYF	TGTGCCAGCAGCTTGCGACGGAGGCTTGGGAACATTCAGTACTTC
.	TRBV7-2	TRBD1	TRBJ1-1	CASSLARVKGAAFF	TGTGCCAGCAGCTTAGCGCGCGTAAAGGGGGCGGCTTTCTTT
.	TRBV7-8	.	TRBJ2-7	CASSLGTASYEQYF	TGTGCCAGCAGCTTAGGGACGGCCTCCTACGAGCAGTACTTC